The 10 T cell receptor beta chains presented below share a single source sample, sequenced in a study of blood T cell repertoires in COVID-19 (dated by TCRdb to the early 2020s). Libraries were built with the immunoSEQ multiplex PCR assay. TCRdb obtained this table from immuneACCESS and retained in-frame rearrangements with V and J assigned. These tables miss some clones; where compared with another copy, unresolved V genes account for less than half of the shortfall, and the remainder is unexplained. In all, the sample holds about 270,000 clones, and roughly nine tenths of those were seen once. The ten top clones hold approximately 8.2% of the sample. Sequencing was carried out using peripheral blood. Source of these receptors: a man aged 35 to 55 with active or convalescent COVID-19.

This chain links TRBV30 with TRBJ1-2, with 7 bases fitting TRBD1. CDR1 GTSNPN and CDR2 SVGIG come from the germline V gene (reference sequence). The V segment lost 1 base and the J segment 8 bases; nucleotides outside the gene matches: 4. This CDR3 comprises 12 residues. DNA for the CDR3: TGTGCCTGGAGTGCTACAGGGGTCGGCTACACCTTC. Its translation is CAWSATGVGYTF.

This CDR3 is CAISIGTGDNQPQHF. DNA for the CDR3: TGTGCCATCAGCATCGGGACAGGGGACAATCAGCCCCAGCATTTT. V is TRBV10-3 and J is TRBJ1-5, with 10 bases matching TRBD1. The CDR3 length is 15 residues. Germline V CDR1 and CDR2: ENHRY, SYGVKD. V gave up 6 bases and J gave up 3 bases; unmatched junction bases: 5.

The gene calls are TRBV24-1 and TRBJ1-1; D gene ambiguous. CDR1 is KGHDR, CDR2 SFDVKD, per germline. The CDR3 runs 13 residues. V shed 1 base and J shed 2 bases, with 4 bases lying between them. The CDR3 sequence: CATSDFLNTEAFF. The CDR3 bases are TGTGCCACCAGTGATTTCCTTAACACTGAAGCTTTCTTT.

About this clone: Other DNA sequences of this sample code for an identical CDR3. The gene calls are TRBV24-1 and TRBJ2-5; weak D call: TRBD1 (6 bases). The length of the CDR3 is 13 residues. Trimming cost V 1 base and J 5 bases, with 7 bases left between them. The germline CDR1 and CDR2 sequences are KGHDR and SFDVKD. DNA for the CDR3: TGTGCCACCAGTGATTTTGGGGGCGAGACCCAGTACTTC. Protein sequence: CATSDFGGETQYF.

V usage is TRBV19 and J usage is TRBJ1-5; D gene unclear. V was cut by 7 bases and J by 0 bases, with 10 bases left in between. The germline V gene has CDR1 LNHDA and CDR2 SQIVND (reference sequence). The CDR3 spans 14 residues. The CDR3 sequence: CASKNSNSNQPQHF. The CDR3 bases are TGTGCCAGTAAAAATTCCAATAGCAATCAGCCCCAGCATTTT.

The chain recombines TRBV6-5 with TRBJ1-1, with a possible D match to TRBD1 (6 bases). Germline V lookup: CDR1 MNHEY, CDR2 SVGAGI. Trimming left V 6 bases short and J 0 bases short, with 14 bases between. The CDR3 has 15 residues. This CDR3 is CASSIYTGMNTEAFF. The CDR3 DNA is TGTGCCAGCAGCATCTACACAGGGATGAACACTGAAGCTTTCTTT.

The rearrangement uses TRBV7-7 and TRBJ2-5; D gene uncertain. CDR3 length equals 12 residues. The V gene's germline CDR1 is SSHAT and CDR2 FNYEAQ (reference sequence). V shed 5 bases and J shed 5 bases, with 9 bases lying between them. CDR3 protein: CASSLNGETQYF. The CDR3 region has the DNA TGTGCCAGCAGCCTGAACGGGGAGACCCAGTACTTC.

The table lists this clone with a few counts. CDR3 region: CASRGQGLSSEQYF. The CDR3 region has the DNA TGTGCCAGCAGGGGACAGGGGCTAAGCAGCGAGCAGTACTTC. The rearrangement uses TRBV2 and TRBJ2-7, with 10 bases matching TRBD1. Germline lookup yields CDR1 SNHLY and CDR2 FYNNEI. Trimming cost V 6 bases and J 6 bases; bases outside gene matches: 8. This CDR3 contains 14 residues.

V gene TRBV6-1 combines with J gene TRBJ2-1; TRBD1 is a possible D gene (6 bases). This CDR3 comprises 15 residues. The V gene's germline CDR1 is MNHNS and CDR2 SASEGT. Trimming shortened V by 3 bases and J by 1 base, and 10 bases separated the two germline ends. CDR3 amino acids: CASSDRGGSYNEQFF. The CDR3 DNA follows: TGTGCCAGCAGTGACAGGGGTGGGTCCTACAATGAGCAGTTCTTC.

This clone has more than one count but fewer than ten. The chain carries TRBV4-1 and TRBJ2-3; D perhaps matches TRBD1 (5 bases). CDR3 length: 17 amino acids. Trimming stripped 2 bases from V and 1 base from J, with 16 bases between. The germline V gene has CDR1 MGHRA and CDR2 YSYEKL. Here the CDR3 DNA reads TGCGCCAGCAGCCAAAGGAGTATGACAGTACGCACAGATACGCAGTATTTT. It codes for CASSQRSMTVRTDTQYF.